This TCR beta chain was sequenced for a study of prognosis after radiotherapy for stage I lung cancer. Study context: Roughly five patients had oligometastatic NSCLC after surgical resection of the primary tumor, and 12 to 15 had newly diagnosed primary stage I lung tumors. Radiotherapy: SBRT, 3 to 5 fractions, biologically effective dose at least 100 Gy.

On this clonotype: What it binds is not known. A much larger clone is a single base away; this may be a read error.

The CDR3 runs 16 residues. Germline V gives CDR1 KGHDR, CDR2 SFDVKD. From genomic DNA, TCR beta CDR3 was amplified by two-round multiplex PCR. Round one of PCR was performed, and it used primers specific to each TRBV and TRBJ gene. TCRdb reprocessed the multiplex PCR reads with MiXCR, giving one entry per CDR3 protein. The data show roughly 11,000 distinct CDR3 sequences, about a third seen once. Notes on the study in general: Patients without metastases reportedly showed TRBV and TRBJ gene usage unlike that of patients with metastases.

The TCR sequence derives from a donor aged 50 or older with non-small cell lung cancer. The sequenced sample was PBMCs, obtained before or after stereotactic body radiation therapy (not recorded which). The rearrangement joins TRBV24-1 to TRBJ2-1, with a tentative D call TRBD1 (6 bases). The DNA of the CDR3 is TGTGCCACCAGTGATAGGACAGCTGTCGTTTACAATGAGCAGCTCTTC. Protein sequence: CATSDRTAVVYNEQLF.